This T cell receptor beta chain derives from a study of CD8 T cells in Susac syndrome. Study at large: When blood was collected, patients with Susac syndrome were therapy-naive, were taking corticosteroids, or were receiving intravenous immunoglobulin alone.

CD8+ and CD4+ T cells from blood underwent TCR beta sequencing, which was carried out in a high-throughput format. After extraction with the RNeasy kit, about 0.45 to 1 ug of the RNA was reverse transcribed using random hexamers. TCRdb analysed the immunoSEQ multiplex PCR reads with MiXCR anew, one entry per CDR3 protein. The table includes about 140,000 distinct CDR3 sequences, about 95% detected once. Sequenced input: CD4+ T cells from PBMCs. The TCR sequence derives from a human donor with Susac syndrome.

CDR3 in amino acids: CSAIGTGVSEEQYF. CDR3 sequence (DNA): TGCAGTGCTATCGGGACAGGGGTTTCAGAAGAGCAGTACTTC. This chain uses TRBV20-1 with TRBJ2-7; TRBD1 agrees at 10 bases. Germline assignment: CDR1 DFQATT and CDR2 SNEGSKA (reference sequence). Trimming cost V 4 bases and J 7 bases; bases outside gene matches: 10. The CDR3 spans 14 residues.